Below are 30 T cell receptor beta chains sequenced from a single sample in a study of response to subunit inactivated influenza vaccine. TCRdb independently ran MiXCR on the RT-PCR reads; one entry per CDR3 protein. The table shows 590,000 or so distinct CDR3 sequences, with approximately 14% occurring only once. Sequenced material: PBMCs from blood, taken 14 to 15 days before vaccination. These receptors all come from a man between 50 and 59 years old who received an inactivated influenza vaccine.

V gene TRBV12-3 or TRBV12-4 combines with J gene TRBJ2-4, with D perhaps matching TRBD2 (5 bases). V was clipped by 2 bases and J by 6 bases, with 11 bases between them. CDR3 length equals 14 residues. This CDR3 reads CASSLSGRGNIQYF. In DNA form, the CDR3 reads TGTGCCAGCAGTTTATCAGGACGGGGAAACATTCAGTACTTC.

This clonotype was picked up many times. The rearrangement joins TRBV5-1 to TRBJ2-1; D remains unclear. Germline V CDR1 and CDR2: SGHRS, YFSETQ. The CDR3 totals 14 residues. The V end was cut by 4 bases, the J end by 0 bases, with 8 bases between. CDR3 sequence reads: CASSPESSYNEQFF. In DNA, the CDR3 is TGCGCCAGCAGCCCCGAAAGCTCCTACAATGAGCAGTTCTTC.

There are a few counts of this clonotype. In DNA, the CDR3 is TGTGCCAGCAGTTTGAATTATGGGGGCACAGATACGCAGTATTTT. Translation: CASSLNYGGTDTQYF. The chain carries TRBV28 and TRBJ2-3; D gene ambiguous. V lost 3 bases to trimming and J lost 1 base, with 11 bases between them. CDR1 and CDR2 (germline): MDHEN, SYDVKM. This CDR3 is built from 15 residues.

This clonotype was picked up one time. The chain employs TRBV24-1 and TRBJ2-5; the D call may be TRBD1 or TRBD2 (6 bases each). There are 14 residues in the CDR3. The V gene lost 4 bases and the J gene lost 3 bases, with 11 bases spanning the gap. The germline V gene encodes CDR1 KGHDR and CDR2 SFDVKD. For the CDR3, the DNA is TGTGCCACCAGTGACCGCGGGACAAAAGAGACCCAGTACTTC. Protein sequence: CATSDRGTKETQYF.

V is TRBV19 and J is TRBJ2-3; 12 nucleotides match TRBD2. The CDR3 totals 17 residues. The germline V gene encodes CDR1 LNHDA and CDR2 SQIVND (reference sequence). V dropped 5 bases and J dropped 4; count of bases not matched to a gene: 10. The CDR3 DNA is TGTGCCAGTAGTGACCGACTAGCGGGAGTTTACTCAGATACGCAGTATTTT. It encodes CASSDRLAGVYSDTQYF.

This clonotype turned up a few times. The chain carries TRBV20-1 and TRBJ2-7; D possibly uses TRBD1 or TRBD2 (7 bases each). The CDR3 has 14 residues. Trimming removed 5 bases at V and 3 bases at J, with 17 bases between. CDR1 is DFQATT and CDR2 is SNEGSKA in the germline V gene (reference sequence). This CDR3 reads CSAGQGGAGYEQYF. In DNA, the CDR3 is TGCAGTGCTGGCCAGGGGGGGGCAGGCTACGAGCAGTACTTC.

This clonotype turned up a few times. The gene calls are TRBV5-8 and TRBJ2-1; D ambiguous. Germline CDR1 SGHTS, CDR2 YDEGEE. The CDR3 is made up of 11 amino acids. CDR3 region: CSSTQVNEQFF. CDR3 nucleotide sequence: TGTTCATCGACCCAAGTCAATGAGCAGTTCTTC. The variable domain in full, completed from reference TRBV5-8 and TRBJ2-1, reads EAGVTQSPTHLIKTRGQQATLRCSPISGHTSVYWYQQALGLGLQFLLWYDEGEERNRGNFPPRFSGRQFPNYSSELNVNALELEDSALYLCSSTQVNEQFFGPGTRLTVL.

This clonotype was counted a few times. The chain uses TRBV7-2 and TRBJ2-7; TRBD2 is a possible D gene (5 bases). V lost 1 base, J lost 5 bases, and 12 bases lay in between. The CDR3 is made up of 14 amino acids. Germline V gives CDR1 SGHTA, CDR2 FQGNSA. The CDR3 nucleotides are TGTGCCAGCAGCTTAGTTCTAGCCAGGAACGAGCAGTACTTC. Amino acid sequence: CASSLVLARNEQYF.

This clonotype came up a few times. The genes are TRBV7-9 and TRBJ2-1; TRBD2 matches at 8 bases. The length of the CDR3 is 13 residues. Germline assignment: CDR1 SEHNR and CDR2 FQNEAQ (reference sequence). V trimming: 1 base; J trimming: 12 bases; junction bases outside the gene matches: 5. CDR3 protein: CASSLDLAGVQFF. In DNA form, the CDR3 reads TGTGCCAGCAGCTTAGACCTAGCGGGTGTGCAGTTCTTC.

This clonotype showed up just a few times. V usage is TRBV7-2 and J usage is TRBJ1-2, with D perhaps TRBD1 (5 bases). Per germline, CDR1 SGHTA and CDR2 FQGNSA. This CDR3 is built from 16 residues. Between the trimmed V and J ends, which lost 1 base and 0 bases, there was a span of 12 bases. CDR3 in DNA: TGTGCCAGCAGCTTAGAGTTGGGACGCCCTAACTATGGCTACACCTTC. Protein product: CASSLELGRPNYGYTF.

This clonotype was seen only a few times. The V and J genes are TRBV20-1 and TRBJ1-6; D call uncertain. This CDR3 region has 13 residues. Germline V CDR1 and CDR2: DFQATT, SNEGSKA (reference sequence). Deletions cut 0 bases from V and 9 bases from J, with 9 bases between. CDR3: CSARDRWGSPLHF. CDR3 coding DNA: TGCAGTGCTAGAGATAGGTGGGGTTCACCCCTCCACTTT.

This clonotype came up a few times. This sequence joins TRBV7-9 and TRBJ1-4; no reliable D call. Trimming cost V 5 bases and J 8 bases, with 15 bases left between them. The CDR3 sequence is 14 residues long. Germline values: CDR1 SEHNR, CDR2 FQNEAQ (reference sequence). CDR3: CASSPSGIDEKLFF. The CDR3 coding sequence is TGTGCCAGCAGCCCCTCGGGAATCGACGAAAAACTGTTTTTT.

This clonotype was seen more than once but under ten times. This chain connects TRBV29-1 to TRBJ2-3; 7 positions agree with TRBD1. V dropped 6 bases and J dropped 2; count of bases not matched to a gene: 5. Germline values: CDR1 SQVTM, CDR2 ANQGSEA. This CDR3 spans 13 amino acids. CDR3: CSVEQGNTDTQYF. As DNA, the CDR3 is TGCAGCGTCGAACAGGGGAACACAGATACGCAGTATTTT.

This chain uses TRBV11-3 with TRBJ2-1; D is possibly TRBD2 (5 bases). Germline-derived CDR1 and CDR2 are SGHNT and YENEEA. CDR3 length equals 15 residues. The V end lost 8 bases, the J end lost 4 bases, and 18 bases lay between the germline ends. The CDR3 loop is CASSPRAGTYNEQFF. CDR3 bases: TGTGCCAGCTCTCCCCGTGCGGGTACATACAATGAGCAGTTCTTC.

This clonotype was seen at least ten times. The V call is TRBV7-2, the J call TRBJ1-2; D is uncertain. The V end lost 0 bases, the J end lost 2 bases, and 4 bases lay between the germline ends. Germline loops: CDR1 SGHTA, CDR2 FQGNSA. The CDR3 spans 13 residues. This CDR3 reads CASSLAQNYGYTF. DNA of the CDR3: TGTGCCAGCAGCTTAGCACAGAACTATGGCTACACCTTC.

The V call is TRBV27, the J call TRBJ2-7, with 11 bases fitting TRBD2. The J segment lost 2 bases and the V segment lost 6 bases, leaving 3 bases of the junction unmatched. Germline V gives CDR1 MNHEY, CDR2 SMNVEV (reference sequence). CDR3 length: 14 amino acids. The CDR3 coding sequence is TGTGCCAGCAGACTAGCGGGAGTTCCCTACGAGCAGTACTTC. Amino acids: CASRLAGVPYEQYF.

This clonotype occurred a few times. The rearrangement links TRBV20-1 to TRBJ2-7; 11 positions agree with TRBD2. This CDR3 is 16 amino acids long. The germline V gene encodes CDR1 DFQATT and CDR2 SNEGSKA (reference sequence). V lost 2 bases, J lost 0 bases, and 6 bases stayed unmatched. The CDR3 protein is CSARPRLAGSSYEQYF. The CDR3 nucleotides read TGCAGTGCTAGACCGCGACTAGCGGGGTCCTCCTACGAGCAGTACTTC.

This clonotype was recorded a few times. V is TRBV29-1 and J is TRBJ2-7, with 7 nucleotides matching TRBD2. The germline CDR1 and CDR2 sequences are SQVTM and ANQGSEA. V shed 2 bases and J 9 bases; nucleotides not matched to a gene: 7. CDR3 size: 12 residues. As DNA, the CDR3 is TGCAGCGTTGAAAACGCGGGGGAGGCGCAGTACTTC. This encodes CSVENAGEAQYF.

The DNA for the CDR3 is TGTGCCAGCAGTTTGCCGGGACGCGAGCAGTACTTC. It encodes CASSLPGREQYF. The chain has TRBV28 and TRBJ2-7, with D possibly called TRBD1 or TRBD2 (5 bases each). V lost 3 bases and J lost 6, with 9 bases in between. The CDR3 has 12 residues. Germline CDR1 MDHEN, CDR2 SYDVKM.

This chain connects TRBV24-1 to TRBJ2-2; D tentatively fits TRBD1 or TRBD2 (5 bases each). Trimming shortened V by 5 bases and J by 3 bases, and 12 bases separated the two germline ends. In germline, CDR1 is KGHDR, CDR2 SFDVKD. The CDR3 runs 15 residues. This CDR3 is CATSGGTVDTGELFF. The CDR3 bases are TGTGCCACCAGTGGGGGGACCGTTGACACCGGGGAGCTGTTTTTT.

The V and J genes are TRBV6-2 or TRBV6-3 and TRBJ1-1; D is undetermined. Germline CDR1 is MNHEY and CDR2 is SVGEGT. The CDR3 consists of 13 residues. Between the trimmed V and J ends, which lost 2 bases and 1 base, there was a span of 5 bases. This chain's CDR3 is CASSYPANTEAFF. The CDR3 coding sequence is TGTGCCAGCAGTTACCCAGCGAACACTGAAGCTTTCTTT.

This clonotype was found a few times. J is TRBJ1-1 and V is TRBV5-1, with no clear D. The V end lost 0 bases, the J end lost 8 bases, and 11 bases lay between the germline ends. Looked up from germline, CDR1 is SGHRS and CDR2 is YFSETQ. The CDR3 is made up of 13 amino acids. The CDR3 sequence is CASSLDAIGEAFF. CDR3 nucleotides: TGCGCCAGCAGCTTGGACGCCATAGGCGAAGCTTTCTTT.

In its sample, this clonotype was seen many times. DNA of the CDR3: TGTGCCAGCAGCGGAATCCCAGCGGGGGGGCTTTCGGATACGCAGTATTTT. Translated: CASSGIPAGGLSDTQYF. The chain uses TRBV4-2 and TRBJ2-3; 10 nucleotides match TRBD2. Germline assignment: CDR1 LGHNA and CDR2 YNFKEQ. J was trimmed by 6 bases and V by 5 bases; bases with no gene match: 14. The CDR3 consists of 17 residues.

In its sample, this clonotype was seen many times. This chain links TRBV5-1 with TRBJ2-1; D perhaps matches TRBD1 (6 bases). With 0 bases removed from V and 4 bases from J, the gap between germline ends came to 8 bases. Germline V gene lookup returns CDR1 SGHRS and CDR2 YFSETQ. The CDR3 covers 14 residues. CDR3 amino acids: CASSLVGAYNEQFF. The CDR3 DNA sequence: TGCGCCAGCAGCTTGGTGGGGGCATACAATGAGCAGTTCTTC.

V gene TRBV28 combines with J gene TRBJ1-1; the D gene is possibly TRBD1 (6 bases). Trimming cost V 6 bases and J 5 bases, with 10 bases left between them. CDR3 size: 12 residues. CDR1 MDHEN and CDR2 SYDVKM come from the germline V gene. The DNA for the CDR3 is TGTGCCAGCAGCACGGACAGTACTGAAGCTTTCTTT. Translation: CASSTDSTEAFF.

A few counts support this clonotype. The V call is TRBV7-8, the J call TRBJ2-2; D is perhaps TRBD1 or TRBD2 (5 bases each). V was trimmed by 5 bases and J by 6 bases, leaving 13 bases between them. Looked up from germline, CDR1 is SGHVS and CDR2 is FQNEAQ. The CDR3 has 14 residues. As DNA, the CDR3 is TGTGCCAGCAGCCCGACGAGGGGTCCCGGGGAGCTGTTTTTT. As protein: CASSPTRGPGELFF. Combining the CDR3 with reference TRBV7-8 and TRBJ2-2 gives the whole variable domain GAGVSQSPRYKVAKRGQDVALRCDPISGHVSLFWYQQALGQGPEFLTYFQNEAQLDKSGLPSDRFFAERPEGSVSTLKIQRTQQEDSAVYLCASSPTRGPGELFFGEGSRLTVL.

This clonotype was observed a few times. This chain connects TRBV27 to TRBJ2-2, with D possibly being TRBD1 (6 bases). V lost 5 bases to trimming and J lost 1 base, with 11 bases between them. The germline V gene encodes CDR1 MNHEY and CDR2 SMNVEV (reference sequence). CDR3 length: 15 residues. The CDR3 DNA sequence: TGTGCCAGCAGTGTGGGACAACTGAACACCGGGGAGCTGTTTTTT. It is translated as CASSVGQLNTGELFF.

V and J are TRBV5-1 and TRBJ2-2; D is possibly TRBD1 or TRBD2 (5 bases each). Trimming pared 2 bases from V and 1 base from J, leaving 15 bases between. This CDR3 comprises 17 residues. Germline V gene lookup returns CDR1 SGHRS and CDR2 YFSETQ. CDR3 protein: CASSFDPQGRNTGELFF. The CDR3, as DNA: TGCGCCAGCAGCTTCGACCCTCAGGGACGGAACACCGGGGAGCTGTTTTTT.

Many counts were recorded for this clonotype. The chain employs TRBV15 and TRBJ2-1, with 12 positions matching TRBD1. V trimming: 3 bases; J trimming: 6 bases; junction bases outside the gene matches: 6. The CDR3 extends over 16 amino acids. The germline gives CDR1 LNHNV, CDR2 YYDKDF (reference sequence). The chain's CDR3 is CATSRGDRGRVNEQFF. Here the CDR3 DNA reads TGTGCCACCAGCAGGGGGGACAGGGGGCGCGTCAATGAGCAGTTCTTC.

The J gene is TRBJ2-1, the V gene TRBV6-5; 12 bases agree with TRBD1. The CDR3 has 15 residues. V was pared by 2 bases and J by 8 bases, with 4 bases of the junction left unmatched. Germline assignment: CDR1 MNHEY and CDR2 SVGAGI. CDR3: CASSYRGQGADEQFF. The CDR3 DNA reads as TGTGCCAGCAGTTACAGGGGACAGGGGGCTGATGAGCAGTTCTTC.